In this sample, the clone carrying this TCR beta chain turned up a few times. PBMCs yielded sorted CD4+ and CD8+ T cells. It was cDNA, reverse transcribed from extracted RNA, that served as the sequencing template. TCRdb's table, derived via immunoSEQ multiplex PCR, lists solely in-frame clones and lacks some. Altogether over 85,000 clones are present, approximately 42% being singletons, with the ten largest covering approximately 1.2%. The data are from a study of CD8+ T cells in alopecia areata. At the level of the study: At a dose of 5 to 10 mg twice daily, oral tofacitinib was given to treated patients.

This CDR3 region has 17 residues. Germline V CDR1 and CDR2: KGHSH, LQKENI. J gave up 3 bases and V 2 bases, and 5 bases lay outside the gene matches. The chain employs TRBV18 and TRBJ2-3, with 13 bases identical to TRBD2. The sequencing sample was made of CD4+ T cells sorted from blood. The sequence came from a human donor with alopecia areata. CDR3 in amino acids: CASSPGLAGAGTDTQYF. CDR3 nucleotide sequence: TGTGCCAGCTCACCAGGACTAGCGGGGGCCGGGACAGATACGCAGTATTTT.